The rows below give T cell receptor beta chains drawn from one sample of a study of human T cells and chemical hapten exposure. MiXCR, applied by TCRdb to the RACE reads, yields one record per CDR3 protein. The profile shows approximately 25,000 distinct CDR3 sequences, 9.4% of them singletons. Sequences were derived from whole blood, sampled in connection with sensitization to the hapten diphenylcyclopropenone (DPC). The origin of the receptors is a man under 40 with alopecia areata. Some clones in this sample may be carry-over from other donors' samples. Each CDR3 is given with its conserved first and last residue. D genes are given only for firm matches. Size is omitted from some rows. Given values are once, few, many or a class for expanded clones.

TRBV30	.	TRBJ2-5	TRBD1	TGTGCCTGGGGGACAGCTCAAGAGACCCAGTACTTC	CAWGTAQETQYF
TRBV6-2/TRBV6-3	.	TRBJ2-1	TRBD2	TGTGCCAGCAGTTACTCCCTCGCGTTAGCGGGAGGGGAAAAGAATGAGCAGTTCTTC	CASSYSLALAGGEKNEQFF
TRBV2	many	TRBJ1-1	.	TGTGCCAGCAGAAGCCCAACAGGGAACACTGAAGCTTTCTTT	CASRSPTGNTEAFF
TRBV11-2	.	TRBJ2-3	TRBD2	TGTACCAGCAGCCGGAGTGGGCTAGCGGGAGCGAGGGCAGATACGCAGTATTTT	CTSSRSGLAGARADTQYF
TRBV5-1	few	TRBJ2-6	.	TGCGCCAGCAGCTTTTCCCCAGGGGTCTCATCTGGGGCCAACGTCCTGACTTTC	CASSFSPGVSSGANVLTF
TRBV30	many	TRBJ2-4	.	TGTGCCTGGAGTGAGGGGGACTCGCAGTACTTC	CAWSEGDSQYF
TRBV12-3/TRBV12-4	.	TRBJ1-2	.	TGTGCCAGCTTAGGGGTTACAGGCGGCACTAACTATGGCTACACCTTC	CASLGVTGGTNYGYTF
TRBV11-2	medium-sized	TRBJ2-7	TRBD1	TGTGCCAGCAGCCTCGGGACAGGGGGAGTAAGCTCCTACGAGCAGTACTTC	CASSLGTGGVSSYEQYF
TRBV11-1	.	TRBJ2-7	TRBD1	TGTGCCAGCAGCCTCCGGGACAGCGGTCCCTACGAGCAGTACTTC	CASSLRDSGPYEQYF
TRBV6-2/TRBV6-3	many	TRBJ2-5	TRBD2	TGTGCCAGTCCCCCAACGAGCGGGGGGAGACGAGAGACCCAGTACTTC	CASPPTSGGRRETQYF
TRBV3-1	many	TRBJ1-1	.	TGTGCCAGCAGCCATCATGGGGCGGGGAGCACTGAAGCTTTCTTT	CASSHHGAGSTEAFF
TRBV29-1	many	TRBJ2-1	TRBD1	TGCAGCGTAGTAAAGACAGGGAGACAGTTCTTC	CSVVKTGRQFF
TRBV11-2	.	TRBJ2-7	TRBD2	TGTGCCAGCACCATTAGCGGGAGGAGCCCGGGGGAGCAGTACTTC	CASTISGRSPGEQYF